This TCR beta chain appears in the sequencing data of a study of T cells in Graves' hyperthyroidism and ophthalmopathy. Each patient was aged 18 to 65 and had newly diagnosed hyperthyroidism of under 2 months' duration. Investigators excluded patients with uncontrolled infection, other autoimmune disease, pregnancy or lactation. The CDR3 has 16 residues. CDR1 is SEHNR, CDR2 FQNEAQ, per germline (reference sequence). V was pared by 5 bases and J by 7 bases, with 12 bases of the junction left unmatched. Details on this clonotype: Its target is not known.

RNA transcripts served as the template for amplifying TCR beta CDR3 regions. First-round RT-PCR of the TCR CDR3 relied on the HTBI primer set. A single record per CDR3 protein comes from TCRdb applying MiXCR to the multiplex PCR reads. The sample lists roughly 710,000 distinct CDR3 sequences; over 35% were seen once. Study-wide points: In validation, the model predicted ophthalmopathy. These predictions came a median about 6.2 months before onset.

Sequenced material: blood. This chain connects TRBV7-9 to TRBJ2-7; 12 bases agree with TRBD1. The sequence was collected from a woman aged 40-49 years with Graves' hyperthyroidism. CDR3: CASSRVPGQGAEEQYF. The CDR3 nucleotides read TGTGCCAGCAGCCGCGTCCCGGGACAGGGGGCAGAAGAGCAGTACTTC.